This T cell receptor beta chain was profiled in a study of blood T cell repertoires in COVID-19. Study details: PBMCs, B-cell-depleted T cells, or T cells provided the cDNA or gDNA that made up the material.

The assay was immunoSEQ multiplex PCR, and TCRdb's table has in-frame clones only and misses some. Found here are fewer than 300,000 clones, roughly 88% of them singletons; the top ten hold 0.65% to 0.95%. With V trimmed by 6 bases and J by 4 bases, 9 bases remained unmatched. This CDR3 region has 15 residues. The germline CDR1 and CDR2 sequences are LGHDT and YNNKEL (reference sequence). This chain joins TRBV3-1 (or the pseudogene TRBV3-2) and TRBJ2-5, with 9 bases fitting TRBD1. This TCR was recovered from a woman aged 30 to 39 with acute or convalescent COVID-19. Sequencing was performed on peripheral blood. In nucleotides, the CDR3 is TGTGCCAGCAGGCAACAGGGGGCAGGGGGAGAGACCCAGTACTTC. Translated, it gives CASRQQGAGGETQYF.